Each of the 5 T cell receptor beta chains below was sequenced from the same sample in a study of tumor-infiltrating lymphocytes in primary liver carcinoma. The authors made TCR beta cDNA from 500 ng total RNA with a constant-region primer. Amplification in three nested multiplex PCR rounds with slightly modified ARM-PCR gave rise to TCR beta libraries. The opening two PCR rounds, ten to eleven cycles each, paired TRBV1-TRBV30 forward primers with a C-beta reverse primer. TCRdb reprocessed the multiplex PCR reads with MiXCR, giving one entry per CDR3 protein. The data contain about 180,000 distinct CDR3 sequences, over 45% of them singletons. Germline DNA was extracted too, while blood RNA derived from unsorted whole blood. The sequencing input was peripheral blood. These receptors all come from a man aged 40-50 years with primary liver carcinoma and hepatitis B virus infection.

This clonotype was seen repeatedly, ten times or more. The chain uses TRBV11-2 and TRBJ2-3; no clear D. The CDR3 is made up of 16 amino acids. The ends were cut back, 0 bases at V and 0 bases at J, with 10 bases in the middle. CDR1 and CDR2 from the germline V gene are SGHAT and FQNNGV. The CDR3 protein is CASSLDLPVSTDTQYF. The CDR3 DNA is TGTGCCAGCAGCTTAGATCTGCCGGTTAGCACAGATACGCAGTATTTT.

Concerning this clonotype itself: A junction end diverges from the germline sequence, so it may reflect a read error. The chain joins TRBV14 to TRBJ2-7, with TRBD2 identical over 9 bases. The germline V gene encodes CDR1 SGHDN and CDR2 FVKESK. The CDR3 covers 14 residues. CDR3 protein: CASSYSGSSYEQHF. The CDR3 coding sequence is TGTGCCAGCAGCTATAGCGGGAGCTCCTACGAGCAGCACTTC. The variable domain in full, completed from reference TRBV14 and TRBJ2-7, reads EAGVTQFPSHSVIEKGQTVTLRCDPISGHDNLYWYRRVMGKEIKFLLHFVKESKQDESGMPNNRFLAERTGGTYSTLKVQPAELEDSGVYFCASSYSGSSYEQHFGPGTRLTVT.

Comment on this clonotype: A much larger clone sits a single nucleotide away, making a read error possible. For the CDR3, the DNA is TGTGCCAGCAGCTTAGGGCAGACAGGCACAGATACGCAGTATTTT. Protein product: CASSLGQTGTDTQYF. This chain connects TRBV7-9 to TRBJ2-3; weak D call: TRBD1 (5 bases). Germline assignment: CDR1 SEHNR and CDR2 FQNEAQ (reference sequence). V was cut by 1 base and J by 1 base, with 9 bases left in between. The CDR3 has 15 residues.

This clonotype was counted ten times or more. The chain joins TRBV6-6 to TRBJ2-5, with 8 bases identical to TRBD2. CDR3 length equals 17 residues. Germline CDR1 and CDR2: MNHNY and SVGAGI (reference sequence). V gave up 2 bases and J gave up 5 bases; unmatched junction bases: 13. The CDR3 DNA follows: TGTGCCAGCAGTTACCCCCAACTAGCGGAGGGGGGGGAGACCCAGTACTTC. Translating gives CASSYPQLAEGGETQYF.

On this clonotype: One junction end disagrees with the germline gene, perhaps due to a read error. The CDR3 region is CASSLDPGRWYSYEQYF. CDR3 bases: TGTGCCAGCAGCTTGGACCCCGGCAGGTGGTACTCCTATGAGCAGTACTTC. The rearrangement links TRBV11-2 to TRBJ2-7; D is unresolved. The germline V gene has CDR1 SGHAT and CDR2 FQNNGV. The CDR3 contains 17 residues.